The 23 T cell receptor beta chains below come from one sample, sequenced in a study of OX40 agonist ivuxolimab in advanced cancers. Sequencing was performed with immunoSEQ multiplex PCR; in TCRdb, only in-frame clones are kept and a portion is missing. The table includes more than 20,000 clones, 73% detected once. Sample: CD4+ or CD8+ T cells sorted from blood, taken in a trial of the OX40 agonist ivuxolimab. The receptors were sampled from an adult with an advanced solid tumor such as melanoma, head and neck, liver or kidney cancer.

This clone occurred a few times. The V gene is TRBV27, the J gene TRBJ2-1; 8 nucleotides line up with TRBD2. The CDR3 is 16 residues long. V was pared by 8 bases and J by 6 bases, with 15 bases of the junction left unmatched. Germline CDR1 reads MNHEY; CDR2 reads SMNVEV (reference sequence). The CDR3 bases are TGTGCCAGCGCCCTCGGGGGATTAACTAGCGGCAATGAGCAGTTCTTC. This sequence encodes CASALGGLTSGNEQFF.

The rearrangement uses TRBV7-2 and TRBJ2-7; 9 bases agree with TRBD1. After removal of 1 base from V and 5 bases from J, the junction contained 3 bases not matched to a gene. The CDR3 runs to 14 residues. CDR1 is SGHTA, CDR2 FQGNSA, per germline. The CDR3 reads CASSLDRTGDEQYF. The CDR3 DNA follows: TGTGCCAGCAGCTTAGATCGGACAGGGGACGAGCAGTACTTC.

The rearrangement uses TRBV7-9 and TRBJ1-1, with a tentative D call TRBD1 (6 bases). The V end was cut by 5 bases, the J end by 4 bases, with 14 bases between. Germline V gives CDR1 SEHNR, CDR2 FQNEAQ (reference sequence). The CDR3 spans 14 residues. In DNA, the CDR3 is TGTGCCAGCAGCCAAAGGGCAGGGGCCACTGAAGCTTTCTTT. It yields the protein CASSQRAGATEAFF.

The rearrangement links TRBV7-9 to TRBJ1-1, with D unclear. Germline CDR1 and CDR2: SEHNR and FQNEAQ (reference sequence). V lost 1 base and J lost 5, with 5 bases in between. The CDR3 runs to 12 residues. The CDR3 reads CASSLEVTEAFF. CDR3 in DNA: TGTGCCAGCAGCTTAGAGGTGACTGAAGCTTTCTTT.

The rearrangement links TRBV7-8 to TRBJ1-1, with a weak D call TRBD1 (5 bases). Looked up from germline, CDR1 is SGHVS and CDR2 is FQNEAQ. The CDR3 loop spans 15 amino acids. V lost 4 bases to trimming and J lost 2 bases, with 14 bases between them. CDR3 protein: CASSSSSGTNTEAFF. CDR3 coding DNA: TGTGCCAGCAGCTCTAGTTCGGGGACCAACACTGAAGCTTTCTTT.

The rearrangement uses TRBV29-1 and TRBJ2-3; D not resolved. The CDR3 runs to 13 residues. Germline CDR1 is SQVTM and CDR2 is ANQGSEA. V was cut by 6 bases and J by 2 bases, with 12 bases left in between. The DNA for the CDR3 is TGCAGCGTCCTAGGGCGGTACACAGATACGCAGTATTTT. It translates to CSVLGRYTDTQYF.

The chain combines TRBV30 with TRBJ1-5; D is ambiguous. CDR1 is GTSNPN and CDR2 is SVGIG in the germline V gene (reference sequence). The CDR3 is 14 residues long. The V gene lost 0 bases and the J gene lost 7 bases, with 13 bases spanning the gap. CDR3 nucleotide sequence: TGTGCCTGGAGTGTAGCAGGTTGGCGGCAGCCCCAGCATTTT. Protein: CAWSVAGWRQPQHF.

The chain employs TRBV7-6 and TRBJ2-1; D is perhaps TRBD1 (5 bases). The CDR3 is 17 amino acids. Looked up from germline, CDR1 is SGHVS and CDR2 is FNYEAQ. The germline V and J ends were trimmed by 1 base and 0 bases, with 13 bases remaining between them. DNA of the CDR3: TGTGCCAGCAGCTTAGGACGACAGACATTCTCCTACAATGAGCAGTTCTTC. Translated, it gives CASSLGRQTFSYNEQFF.

The chain combines TRBV6-1 with TRBJ2-7; no reliable D call. Trimming removed 4 bases at V and 2 bases at J, with 15 bases between. The CDR3 is 15 amino acids. Per germline, CDR1 MNHNS and CDR2 SASEGT. Here the CDR3 reads CASSVLLAETYEQYF. The CDR3 region has the DNA TGTGCCAGCAGTGTATTATTGGCAGAAACCTACGAGCAGTACTTC.

The chain recombines TRBV4-1 with TRBJ2-3, with 7 nucleotides matching TRBD2. This CDR3 contains 17 residues. Germline lookup yields CDR1 MGHRA and CDR2 YSYEKL. Unmatched junction bases numbered 8, after V lost 0 bases and J lost 2 bases. The CDR3 DNA reads as TGCGCCAGCAGCCAAGATACTGGGACTATCTACACAGATACGCAGTATTTT. It specifies CASSQDTGTIYTDTQYF.

This rearrangement joins TRBV7-8 to TRBJ2-2, with 11 bases lining up with TRBD1. CDR3 size: 16 residues. Trimming cost V 4 bases and J 6 bases; bases outside gene matches: 7. Germline-derived CDR1 and CDR2 are SGHVS and FQNEAQ. CDR3 coding DNA: TGTGCCAGCAGCTCGCTGGGACAGGGGGGTTCCGGGGAGCTGTTTTTT. This sequence encodes CASSSLGQGGSGELFF.

Comments on this clone: One end of the junction is discordant with germline, which a read error may explain. The chain couples TRBV29-1 to TRBJ2-7; D is ambiguous. This CDR3 is built from 11 residues. The germline V gene has CDR1 SQVTM and CDR2 ANQGSEA. CDR3 nucleotide sequence: TGCAGCGTTGAGTTAGGGTACGGGCAGTACTTC. Translation gives CSVELGYGQYF.

J is TRBJ2-3 and V is TRBV19, with 15 bases identical to TRBD2. The germline V gene encodes CDR1 LNHDA and CDR2 SQIVND (reference sequence). The CDR3 extends over 17 amino acids. Trimming took 4 bases from V and 2 from J; bases not matched to a gene: 4. In DNA form, the CDR3 reads TGTGCCAGTAGTAGGGGACTAGCGGGGGGCCACACAGATACGCAGTATTTT. As protein: CASSRGLAGGHTDTQYF.

This chain joins TRBV7-9 and TRBJ2-7; D gene ambiguous. CDR1 is SEHNR and CDR2 is FQNEAQ in the germline V gene (reference sequence). CDR3 size: 14 residues. V was clipped by 5 bases and J by 2 bases, with 13 bases between them. CDR3 DNA sequence: TGTGCCAGCAGCCGACTCCTTCCCCCCTACGAGCAGTACTTC. This encodes CASSRLLPPYEQYF.

This clone came up once. The chain uses TRBV27 and TRBJ2-2; 8 positions match TRBD1. Germline V gene lookup returns CDR1 MNHEY and CDR2 SMNVEV (reference sequence). This CDR3 has 14 residues. The ends lost 10 bases at V and 0 bases at J; junction bases unmatched: 4. This CDR3 is CATSGQANTGELFF. CDR3 nucleotides: TGTGCCACCTCGGGACAGGCGAACACCGGGGAGCTGTTTTTT.

This clone was detected a few times. The J gene is TRBJ1-6, the V gene TRBV14; no definite D call. V lost 1 base to trimming and J lost 7 bases, with 8 bases between them. This CDR3 contains 14 residues. Germline V gene sequence: CDR1 SGHDN, CDR2 FVKESK. CDR3 DNA sequence: TGTGCCAGCAGCCAAGGGGCCCGGAATTCACCCCTCCACTTT. Encoded protein: CASSQGARNSPLHF.

This clone was observed a handful of times. This chain joins TRBV5-5 and TRBJ1-1, with 9 bases fitting TRBD1. The germline gives CDR1 SGHKS, CDR2 YYEKEE (reference sequence). The CDR3 has 15 amino acids. V shed 1 base and J 5 bases; nucleotides not matched to a gene: 6. The CDR3 DNA follows: TGTGCCAGCAGCTTGACACGGACAGGGGTGACTGAAGCTTTCTTT. Translating gives CASSLTRTGVTEAFF.

The chain recombines TRBV7-3 with TRBJ2-2, with D tentatively TRBD1 (6 bases). V dropped 5 bases and J dropped 11 bases, with 9 bases sitting between them. The CDR3 length is 11 residues. Germline lookup yields CDR1 SGHTA and CDR2 FQGTGA. The DNA for the CDR3 is TGTGCCAGCAGCCCGGGGACAGAGCTGTTTTTT. Protein sequence: CASSPGTELFF.

V gene TRBV9 combines with J gene TRBJ2-5, with TRBD1 identical over 8 bases. The CDR3 runs 16 residues. The trim removed 0 bases at V and 5 bases at J, leaving 9 bases unmatched. In germline, CDR1 is SGDLS, CDR2 YYNGEE. CDR3 loop: CASSVGERQGWETQYF. Written as DNA, the CDR3 is TGTGCCAGCAGCGTAGGGGAGAGACAGGGGTGGGAGACCCAGTACTTC.

This sequence joins TRBV4-3 and TRBJ2-1; TRBD1 or TRBD2 may be the D gene (5 bases each). Germline loops: CDR1 LGHNA, CDR2 YSLEER. CDR3 length: 15 residues. V lost 3 bases and J lost 5, with 14 bases in between. CDR3 amino acids: CASSHAPGADNEQFF. DNA of the CDR3: TGCGCCAGCAGCCACGCCCCCGGGGCAGACAATGAGCAGTTCTTC.

This sequence joins TRBV27 and TRBJ1-2; D unresolved. The V gene's germline CDR1 is MNHEY and CDR2 SMNVEV (reference sequence). This CDR3 has 12 residues. Trimming removed 6 bases at V and 2 bases at J, with 7 bases between. This chain's CDR3 is CASSSFNYGYTF. The CDR3 region has the DNA TGTGCCAGCAGCTCATTCAACTATGGCTACACCTTC.

Only a few counts were recorded for this clone. The rearrangement joins TRBV5-6 to TRBJ2-1; either TRBD1 or TRBD2 may fit D (5 bases each). The CDR3 has 14 amino acids. In germline, CDR1 is SGHDT, CDR2 YYEEEE. V was pared by 3 bases and J by 3 bases, with 10 bases between. The CDR3 nucleotides are TGTGCCAGCAGCTCAGGGAGATACTACAATGAGCAGTTCTTC. Its translation is CASSSGRYYNEQFF.

This sequence joins TRBV7-6 and TRBJ2-7, with TRBD1 matching 7 bases. This CDR3 has 15 amino acids. The germline V gene encodes CDR1 SGHVS and CDR2 FNYEAQ. The junction had 7 bases not matched to a gene; V was cut back by 1 base and J by 4 bases. The CDR3 bases are TGTGCCAGCAGCTTAGGACAGGGTAGGAGGTACGAGCAGTACTTC. As protein: CASSLGQGRRYEQYF.